This TCR beta chain came from a study of T cell clones after liver transplantation. As for the study in general: TCRbeta sequencing after a pre-transplant mixed lymphocyte reaction identified graft-donor-reactive clones, later tracked in post-transplant blood.

Germline loops: CDR1 SNHLY, CDR2 FYNNEI. The CDR3 is 16 amino acids. Generated by immunoSEQ multiplex PCR, the TCRdb table keeps only in-frame clones and is missing some. The sample has 98,000 or so clones, around four fifths seen once; the top ten hold about 0.89%. On this clone itself: The junction departs from the called germline gene at one end, perhaps through a read error. The identical CDR3 is also encoded by other nucleotide sequences in the sample.

This TCR was recovered from a human donor who received a liver transplant. The sequences come from CD4+ T cells from blood, collected before liver transplant. This chain links TRBV2 with TRBJ2-1, with 7 positions matching TRBD2. CDR3 DNA sequence: TGTGACTTCGGGCGGGAGATCGGAAATTCAGGTAATGAGCAATTCTTC. Translating gives CDFGREIGNSGNEQFF.